The 25 T cell receptor beta chains below all came from one sample that was sequenced in a study of PD-L1 blockade in urothelial cancer. Noted time point: peripheral blood 6 weeks after treatment start. The data were produced by immunoSEQ multiplex PCR, yet TCRdb's version contains in-frame clones alone and is incomplete. This sample has roughly 25,000 clones, with 82% found just once. The specimen was PBMCs, collected around atezolizumab (anti-PD-L1) treatment. The receptors stem from a man between 65 and 85 years old with urothelial cancer.

CDR3 in DNA: TGTGCCAGCTCACCAACTAGCGGGAGCGGCTACGAGCAGTACTTC. Its translation: CASSPTSGSGYEQYF. The chain recombines TRBV18 with TRBJ2-7; TRBD2 aligns across 11 bases. There are 15 residues in the CDR3. The germline V gene has CDR1 KGHSH and CDR2 LQKENI. J was trimmed by 3 bases and V by 2 bases; bases with no gene match: 3.

This sequence joins TRBV11-3 and TRBJ2-4; 7 nucleotides match TRBD1. The CDR3 covers 15 residues. The V segment lost 2 bases and the J segment 7 bases; nucleotides outside the gene matches: 8. Germline V gene sequence: CDR1 SGHNT, CDR2 YENEEA. CDR3 DNA: TGTGCCAGCAGCTTATCGCGACAGGGTCTTAACATTCAGTACTTC. Its translation is CASSLSRQGLNIQYF.

V usage is TRBV4-3 and J usage is TRBJ1-6; no clear D. V was pared by 0 bases and J by 0 bases, with 18 bases between. Germline assignment: CDR1 LGHNA and CDR2 YSLEER. The CDR3 loop spans 20 amino acids. The CDR3: CASSQDPLNAGFSYNSPLHF. The DNA for the CDR3 is TGCGCCAGCAGCCAAGACCCCCTCAACGCGGGCTTCTCCTATAATTCACCCCTCCACTTT.

J is TRBJ1-5 and V is TRBV19; D is possibly TRBD1 (6 bases). Trimming left V 7 bases short and J 4 bases short, with 17 bases between. The CDR3 runs to 15 residues. Germline lookup yields CDR1 LNHDA and CDR2 SQIVND (reference sequence). The CDR3 protein is CASTPSGGGNQPQHF. Here the CDR3 DNA reads TGTGCCAGTACCCCGAGCGGGGGCGGAAATCAGCCCCAGCATTTT.

CDR3 nucleotide sequence: TGTGCCAGCAGTCCCCCGGGTCGTGCCGGGGAGCTGTTTTTT. This codes for CASSPPGRAGELFF. The V gene is TRBV6-1, the J gene TRBJ2-2; D ambiguous. The CDR3 has 14 amino acids. Germline V lookup: CDR1 MNHNS, CDR2 SASEGT. The V gene lost 5 bases and the J gene lost 6 bases, with 13 bases spanning the gap.

The rearrangement links TRBV7-8 to TRBJ2-1, with 9 bases matching TRBD2. V shed 8 bases and J 5 bases; nucleotides not matched to a gene: 7. This CDR3 has 14 amino acids. Germline CDR1 reads SGHVS; CDR2 reads FQNEAQ. The CDR3 coding sequence is TGTGCCAGCCTCAGAGGCGGGAGGGACAATGAGCAGTTCTTC. Translated: CASLRGGRDNEQFF.

In DNA form, the CDR3 reads TGTGCCAGCAGCTCCTTACCCCTAGTGAACACTGAAGCTTTCTTT. It encodes CASSSLPLVNTEAFF. J is TRBJ1-1 and V is TRBV7-9; no clear D. The CDR3 runs 15 residues. Germline-derived CDR1 and CDR2 are SEHNR and FQNEAQ (reference sequence). Trimming took 4 bases from V and 0 from J, leaving 12 bases between them.

The chain joins TRBV9 to TRBJ2-4, with D possibly being TRBD2 (5 bases). V was clipped by 0 bases and J by 8 bases, with 15 bases between them. The CDR3 loop spans 15 amino acids. Germline assignment: CDR1 SGDLS and CDR2 YYNGEE. The CDR3 protein is CASSVEVGVSDIQYF. CDR3 nucleotide sequence: TGTGCCAGCAGCGTAGAGGTGGGAGTCTCAGACATTCAGTACTTC.

The chain joins TRBV7-9 to TRBJ1-3; D gene unclear. Germline V gene sequence: CDR1 SEHNR, CDR2 FQNEAQ (reference sequence). The CDR3 has 16 residues. The ends were cut back, 6 bases at V and 0 bases at J, with 15 bases in the middle. In DNA form, the CDR3 reads TGTGCCAGCAGTACCAAACGACGGGTCTCTGGAAACACCATATATTTT. Its translation: CASSTKRRVSGNTIYF.

This clone appeared once. The chain carries TRBV19 and TRBJ2-7; TRBD2 matches at 14 bases. Germline CDR1 LNHDA, CDR2 SQIVND (reference sequence). Trimming cost V 6 bases and J 2 bases; bases outside gene matches: 15. The CDR3 runs to 19 residues. The CDR3 loop reads CASSTSSGLAGGSPYEQYF. CDR3 coding DNA: TGTGCCAGTAGCACCTCCTCAGGACTAGCGGGAGGATCTCCCTACGAGCAGTACTTC.

This chain connects TRBV27 to TRBJ2-1; D is unclear. Deletions cut 6 bases from V and 5 bases from J, with 11 bases between. Germline loops: CDR1 MNHEY, CDR2 SMNVEV (reference sequence). The CDR3 contains 13 residues. CDR3 region: CASSLLSHNEQFF. The CDR3 bases are TGTGCCAGCAGCCTTCTATCCCACAATGAGCAGTTCTTC.

V and J are TRBV30 and TRBJ1-3; the D gene is possibly TRBD1 (5 bases). V shed 1 base and J shed 7 bases, with 14 bases lying between them. The CDR3 has 14 residues. From germline, CDR1 is GTSNPN and CDR2 SVGIG (reference sequence). CDR3 sequence: CAWSGRDSPNTIYF. CDR3 coding DNA: TGTGCCTGGAGTGGTAGGGACTCTCCCAACACCATATATTTT.

The gene calls are TRBV5-1 and TRBJ2-3; weak D call: TRBD2 (6 bases). Trimming stripped 6 bases from V and 0 bases from J, with 14 bases between. Germline V gene lookup returns CDR1 SGHRS and CDR2 YFSETQ. The CDR3 contains 15 residues. The CDR3 DNA reads as TGCGCCAGCATCTCGGGGGTTTCTAGCACAGATACGCAGTATTTT. Its protein is CASISGVSSTDTQYF.

The chain combines TRBV14 with TRBJ2-7; D unclear. The CDR3 length is 14 residues. Germline V gene lookup returns CDR1 SGHDN and CDR2 FVKESK. The V gene lost 1 base and the J gene lost 2 bases, with 9 bases spanning the gap. This chain's CDR3 is CASSQVGSAYEQYF. CDR3 sequence (DNA): TGTGCCAGCAGCCAAGTTGGCAGCGCCTACGAGCAGTACTTC. Supplemented by reference TRBV14 and TRBJ2-7, the full variable domain reads EAGVTQFPSHSVIEKGQTVTLRCDPISGHDNLYWYRRVMGKEIKFLLHFVKESKQDESGMPNNRFLAERTGGTYSTLKVQPAELEDSGVYFCASSQVGSAYEQYFGPGTRLTVT.

The genes are TRBV11-1 and TRBJ2-7, with 8 bases lining up with TRBD1. This CDR3 is 14 amino acids long. With 5 bases clipped from V and 0 bases from J, the junction kept 3 bases outside the gene matches. CDR1 is SGHAT, CDR2 FQDESV, per germline (reference sequence). The CDR3, as DNA: TGTGCCAGCAGCCGGGACAGGTACTCCTACGAGCAGTACTTC. Translating gives CASSRDRYSYEQYF.

The V gene is TRBV13, the J gene TRBJ1-4; D might be TRBD1 (6 bases). The V gene's germline CDR1 is PRHDT and CDR2 FYEKMQ (reference sequence). There are 15 residues in the CDR3. V was pared by 0 bases and J by 5 bases, with 10 bases between. The CDR3, as DNA: TGTGCCAGCAGCTTAGGCCAGGGGATGAATGAAAAACTGTTTTTT. Amino acids: CASSLGQGMNEKLFF.

The chain carries TRBV7-9 and TRBJ2-1; possibly TRBD2 for D (5 bases). With 5 bases removed from V and 4 bases from J, the gap between germline ends came to 12 bases. CDR1 is SEHNR and CDR2 is FQNEAQ in the germline V gene (reference sequence). The CDR3 totals 14 residues. Here the CDR3 reads CASSTSGIYNEQFF. In DNA form, the CDR3 reads TGTGCCAGCAGCACAAGCGGAATTTACAATGAGCAGTTCTTC.

The chain employs TRBV5-4 and TRBJ2-5; 8 nucleotides match TRBD1. Germline V gene sequence: CDR1 SGHNT, CDR2 YYREEE (reference sequence). The CDR3 loop spans 16 amino acids. V lost 4 bases to trimming and J lost 1 base; unmatched junction nucleotides: 9. CDR3 loop: CASSADHGQGQETQYF. In nucleotides, the CDR3 is TGTGCCAGCAGCGCGGACCATGGACAGGGCCAAGAGACCCAGTACTTC.

This clone was picked up a small number of times. This rearrangement joins TRBV2 to TRBJ2-7, with a possible D match to TRBD2 (6 bases). Germline CDR1 and CDR2: SNHLY and FYNNEI. Trimming removed 3 bases from V and 6 bases from J, with 12 bases in between. The CDR3 has 13 residues. The CDR3 protein is CASSELRESEQYF. Here the CDR3 DNA reads TGTGCCAGCAGTGAGCTGCGGGAATCCGAGCAGTACTTC.

This clone occurred a few times. V is TRBV4-3 and J is TRBJ1-5; weak D call: TRBD1 (6 bases). Germline V lookup: CDR1 LGHNA, CDR2 YSLEER. There are 18 residues in the CDR3. V gave up 1 base and J gave up 1 base, with 17 bases separating them. This CDR3 reads CASSQALGRGGSNQPQHF. The CDR3 coding sequence is TGCGCCAGCAGCCAAGCTTTGGGCAGGGGCGGGAGCAATCAGCCCCAGCATTTT.

This chain uses TRBV28 with TRBJ1-3; 9 bases agree with TRBD1. The length of the CDR3 is 17 residues. Germline loops: CDR1 MDHEN, CDR2 SYDVKM. V lost 5 bases and J lost 0; bases outside the gene matches: 8. The CDR3 loop reads CASSPRDRASSGNTIYF. The CDR3 DNA is TGTGCCAGCAGTCCCAGGGACAGGGCGAGCTCTGGAAACACCATATATTTT. Variable domain in full (rest from reference TRBV28 and TRBJ1-3): DVKVTQSSRYLVKRTGEKVFLECVQDMDHENMFWYRQDPGLGLRLIYFSYDVKMKEKGDIPEGYSVSREKKERFSLILESASTNQTSMYLCASSPRDRASSGNTIYFGEGSWLTVV.

This chain links TRBV10-2 with TRBJ1-1; possible D gene TRBD1, 5 bases. This CDR3 comprises 17 residues. Between the trimmed V and J ends, which lost 1 base and 3 bases, there was a span of 18 bases. CDR1 and CDR2 from the germline V gene are WSHSY and SAAADI. CDR3 sequence: CASSELPPGLSYTEAFF. CDR3 bases: TGCGCCAGCAGTGAGTTACCCCCGGGACTTTCATACACTGAAGCTTTCTTT.

This chain links TRBV7-9 with TRBJ2-2, with TRBD2 identical over 7 bases. CDR1 and CDR2 (germline): SEHNR, FQNEAQ (reference sequence). This CDR3 is 15 amino acids long. Unmatched junction bases numbered 3, after V lost 4 bases and J lost 1 base. The CDR3 DNA reads as TGTGCCAGCAGCTCCCTAGCGGTGAACACCGGGGAGCTGTTTTTT. This sequence encodes CASSSLAVNTGELFF.

In its sample, this clone was seen a few times. The chain carries TRBV7-2 and TRBJ2-5, with 7 bases that match TRBD2. The CDR3 is made up of 14 amino acids. V shed 4 bases, J shed 5 bases, and the junction held 7 bases outside the gene matches. CDR1 is SGHTA, CDR2 FQGNSA, per germline. The CDR3 nucleotides read TGTGCCAGCAGCTCTCGACTGGGGGGGGAGACCCAGTACTTC. Translating gives CASSSRLGGETQYF. Full variable domain (remainder filled in from reference TRBV7-2 and TRBJ2-5): GAGVSQSPSNKVTEKGKDVELRCDPISGHTALYWYRQSLGQGLEFLIYFQGNSAPDKSGLPSDRFSAERTGGSVSTLTIQRTQQEDSAVYLCASSSRLGGETQYFGPGTRLLVL.

The chain employs TRBV14 and TRBJ1-1; 9 positions agree with TRBD1. V lost 2 bases to trimming and J lost 1 base; unmatched junction nucleotides: 2. The CDR3 runs 15 residues. CDR1 is SGHDN, CDR2 FVKESK, per germline. This CDR3 reads CASSQPGQGNTEAFF. Here the CDR3 DNA reads TGTGCCAGCAGCCAACCGGGACAGGGGAACACTGAAGCTTTCTTT.